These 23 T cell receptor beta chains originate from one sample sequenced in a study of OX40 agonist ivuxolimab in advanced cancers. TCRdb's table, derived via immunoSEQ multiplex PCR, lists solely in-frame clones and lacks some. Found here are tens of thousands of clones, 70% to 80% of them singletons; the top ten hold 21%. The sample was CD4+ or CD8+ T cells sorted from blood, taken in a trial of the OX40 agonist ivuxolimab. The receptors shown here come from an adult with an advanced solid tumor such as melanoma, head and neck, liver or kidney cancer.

In DNA form, the CDR3 reads TGCGCCAGCAGCCAAGGGACCTACACTGAAGCTTTCTTT. Protein sequence: CASSQGTYTEAFF. The chain carries TRBV4-3 and TRBJ1-1, with unresolved D. The V end lost 1 base, the J end lost 3 bases, and 6 bases lay between the germline ends. Germline V gives CDR1 LGHNA, CDR2 YSLEER. This CDR3 comprises 13 residues.

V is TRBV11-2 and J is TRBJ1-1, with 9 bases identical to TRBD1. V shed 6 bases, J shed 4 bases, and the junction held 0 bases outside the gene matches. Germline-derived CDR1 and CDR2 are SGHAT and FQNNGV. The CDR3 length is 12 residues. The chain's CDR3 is CASRTGGTEAFF. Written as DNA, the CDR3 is TGTGCCAGCAGGACAGGGGGCACTGAAGCTTTCTTT.

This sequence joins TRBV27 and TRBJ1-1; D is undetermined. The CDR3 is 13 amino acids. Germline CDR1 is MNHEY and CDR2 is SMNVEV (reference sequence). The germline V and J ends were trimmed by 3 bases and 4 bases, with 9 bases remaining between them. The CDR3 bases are TGTGCCAGCAGTTTTGGGAAAAGCACTGAAGCTTTCTTT. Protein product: CASSFGKSTEAFF.

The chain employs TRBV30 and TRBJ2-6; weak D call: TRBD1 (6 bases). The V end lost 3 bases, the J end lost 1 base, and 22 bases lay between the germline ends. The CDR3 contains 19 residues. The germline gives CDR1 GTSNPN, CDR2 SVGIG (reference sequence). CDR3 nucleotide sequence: TGTGCCTGGAGCGAGGACAGTGGGGGTTTAAGGTCTGGGGCCAACGTCCTGACTTTC. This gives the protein CAWSEDSGGLRSGANVLTF.

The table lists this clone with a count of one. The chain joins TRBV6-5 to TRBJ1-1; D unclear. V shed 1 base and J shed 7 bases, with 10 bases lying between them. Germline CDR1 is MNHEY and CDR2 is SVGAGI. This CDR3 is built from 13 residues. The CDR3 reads CASSYWDGGEAFF. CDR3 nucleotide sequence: TGTGCCAGCAGTTACTGGGATGGCGGTGAAGCTTTCTTT.

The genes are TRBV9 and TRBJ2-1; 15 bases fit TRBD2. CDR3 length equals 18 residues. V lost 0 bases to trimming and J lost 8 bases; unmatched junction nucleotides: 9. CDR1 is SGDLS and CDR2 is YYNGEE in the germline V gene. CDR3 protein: CASSVERTSGGGWHEQFF. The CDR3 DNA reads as TGTGCCAGCAGCGTAGAGCGGACTAGCGGGGGGGGCTGGCATGAGCAGTTCTTC.

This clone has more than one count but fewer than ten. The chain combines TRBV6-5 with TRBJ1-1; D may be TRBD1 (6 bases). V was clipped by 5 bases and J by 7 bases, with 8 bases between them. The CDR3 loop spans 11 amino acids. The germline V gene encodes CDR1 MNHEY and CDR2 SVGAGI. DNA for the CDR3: TGTGCCAGCAGTCCAGGGGTTGAAGCTTTCTTT. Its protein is CASSPGVEAFF.

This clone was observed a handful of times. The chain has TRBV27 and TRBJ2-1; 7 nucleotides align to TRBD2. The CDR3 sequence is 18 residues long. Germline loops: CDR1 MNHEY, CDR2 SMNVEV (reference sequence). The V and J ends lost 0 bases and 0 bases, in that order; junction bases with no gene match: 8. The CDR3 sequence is CASSLSGPGLDSYNEQFF. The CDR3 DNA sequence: TGTGCCAGCAGTTTATCGGGGCCAGGACTAGACTCCTACAATGAGCAGTTCTTC.

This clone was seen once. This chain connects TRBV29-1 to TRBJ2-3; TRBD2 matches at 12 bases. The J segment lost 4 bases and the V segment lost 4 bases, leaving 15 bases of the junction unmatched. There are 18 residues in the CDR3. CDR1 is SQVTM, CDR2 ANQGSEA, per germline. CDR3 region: CSVAGLAGGPSDADTQYF. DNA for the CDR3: TGCAGCGTTGCAGGGCTAGCGGGAGGGCCGTCTGATGCAGATACGCAGTATTTT.

For the CDR3, the DNA is TGTGCCAGCAGCCAAGGGACTAGCGGAAATGAGCAGTTCTTC. Protein: CASSQGTSGNEQFF. This sequence joins TRBV7-2 and TRBJ2-1; 11 positions match TRBD2. The J segment lost 7 bases and the V segment lost 5 bases, leaving 4 bases of the junction unmatched. CDR3 length: 14 residues. From germline, CDR1 is SGHTA and CDR2 FQGNSA. Variable domain in full (rest from reference TRBV7-2 and TRBJ2-1): GAGVSQSPSNKVTEKGKDVELRCDPISGHTALYWYRQSLGQGLEFLIYFQGNSAPDKSGLPSDRFSAERTGGSVSTLTIQRTQQEDSAVYLCASSQGTSGNEQFFGPGTRLTVL.

The CDR3 bases are TGTGCAAGTCGCTCCGCGCCTGGGAGTGAAAAACTGTTTTTT. It specifies CASRSAPGSEKLFF. The chain employs TRBV12-2 and TRBJ1-4. TRBV12-2 is a known pseudogene. The CDR3 runs 14 residues.

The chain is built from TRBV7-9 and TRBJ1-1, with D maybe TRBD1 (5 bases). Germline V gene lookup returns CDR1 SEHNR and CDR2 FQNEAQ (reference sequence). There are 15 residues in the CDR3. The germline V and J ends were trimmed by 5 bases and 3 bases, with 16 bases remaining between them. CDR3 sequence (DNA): TGTGCCAGCAGCGTAGGACAAATCAGTTACACTGAAGCTTTCTTT. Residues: CASSVGQISYTEAFF. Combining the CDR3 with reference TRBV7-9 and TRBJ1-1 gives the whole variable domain DTGVSQNPRHKITKRGQNVTFRCDPISEHNRLYWYRQTLGQGPEFLTYFQNEAQLEKSRLLSDRFSAERPKGSFSTLEIQRTEQGDSAMYLCASSVGQISYTEAFFGQGTRLTVV.

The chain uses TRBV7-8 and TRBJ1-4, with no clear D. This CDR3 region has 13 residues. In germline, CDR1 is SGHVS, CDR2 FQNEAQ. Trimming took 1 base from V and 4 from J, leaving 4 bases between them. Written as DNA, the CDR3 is TGTGCCAGCAGCTTAGACAGTAATGAAAAACTGTTTTTT. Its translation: CASSLDSNEKLFF. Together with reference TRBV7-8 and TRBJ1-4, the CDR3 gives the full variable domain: GAGVSQSPRYKVAKRGQDVALRCDPISGHVSLFWYQQALGQGPEFLTYFQNEAQLDKSGLPSDRFFAERPEGSVSTLKIQRTQQEDSAVYLCASSLDSNEKLFFGSGTQLSVL.

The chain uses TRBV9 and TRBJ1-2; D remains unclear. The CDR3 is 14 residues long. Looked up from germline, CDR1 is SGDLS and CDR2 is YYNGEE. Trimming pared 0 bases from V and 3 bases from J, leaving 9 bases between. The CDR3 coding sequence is TGTGCCAGCAGCGTAGGATCAGGTGACTATGGCTACACCTTC. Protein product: CASSVGSGDYGYTF. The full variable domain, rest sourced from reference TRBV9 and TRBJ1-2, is DSGVTQTPKHLITATGQRVTLRCSPRSGDLSVYWYQQSLDQGLQFLIQYYNGEERAKGNILERFSAQQFPDLHSELNLSSLELGDSALYFCASSVGSGDYGYTFGSGTRLTVV.

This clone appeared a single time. CDR3 DNA: TGTGCCAGCAGTTACTCGTCGGTATCCGAGCAGTACTTC. Its translation is CASSYSSVSEQYF. The chain has TRBV6-5 and TRBJ2-7; no clear D. The CDR3 covers 13 residues. The germline V gene encodes CDR1 MNHEY and CDR2 SVGAGI. Trimming took 0 bases from V and 6 from J, leaving 9 bases between them.

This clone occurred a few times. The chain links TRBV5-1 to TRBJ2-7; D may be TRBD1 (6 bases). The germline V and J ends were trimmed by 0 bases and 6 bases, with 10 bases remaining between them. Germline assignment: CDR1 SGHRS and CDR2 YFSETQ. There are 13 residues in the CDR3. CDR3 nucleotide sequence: TGCGCCAGCAGCTTGGGTCAGGGGTTCGAGCAGTACTTC. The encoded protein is CASSLGQGFEQYF.

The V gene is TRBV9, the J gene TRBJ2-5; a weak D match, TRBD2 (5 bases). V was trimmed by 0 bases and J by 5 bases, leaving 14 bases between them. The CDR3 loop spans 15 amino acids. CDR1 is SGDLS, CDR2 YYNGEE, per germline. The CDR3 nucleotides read TGTGCCAGCAGCGTAGCTGGGAGCGTCGGGGAGACCCAGTACTTC. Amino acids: CASSVAGSVGETQYF.

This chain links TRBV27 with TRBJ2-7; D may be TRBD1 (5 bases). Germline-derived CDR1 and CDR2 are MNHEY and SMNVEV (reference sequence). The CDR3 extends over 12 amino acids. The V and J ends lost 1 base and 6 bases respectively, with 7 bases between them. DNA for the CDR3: TGTGCCAGCAGTTTATGGGGCTCCGAGCAGTACTTC. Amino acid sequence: CASSLWGSEQYF.

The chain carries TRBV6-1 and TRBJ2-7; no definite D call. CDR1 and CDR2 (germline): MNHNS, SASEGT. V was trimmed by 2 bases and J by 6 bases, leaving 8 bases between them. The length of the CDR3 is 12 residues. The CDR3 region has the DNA TGTGCCAGCAGTGAACCCCAGCGCGAGCAGTACTTC. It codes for CASSEPQREQYF.

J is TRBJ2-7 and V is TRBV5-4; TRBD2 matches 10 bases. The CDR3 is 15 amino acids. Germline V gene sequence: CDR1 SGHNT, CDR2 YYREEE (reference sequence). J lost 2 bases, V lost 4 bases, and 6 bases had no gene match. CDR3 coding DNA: TGTGCCAGCAGCCCCGGGACTAGCGACCCCTACGAGCAGTACTTC. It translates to CASSPGTSDPYEQYF.

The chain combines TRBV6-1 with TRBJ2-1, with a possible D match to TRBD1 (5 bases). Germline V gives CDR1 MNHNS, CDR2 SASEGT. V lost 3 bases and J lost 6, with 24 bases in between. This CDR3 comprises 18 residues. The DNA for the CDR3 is TGTGCCAGCAGTGACTTTCTCCTGGGGCAGGATAGTATCAATGAGCAGTTCTTC. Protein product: CASSDFLLGQDSINEQFF.

The CDR3 DNA sequence: TGTGCCAGCAGCTTAGCTGAGTGGGACACCTACGAGCAGTACTTC. Its protein is CASSLAEWDTYEQYF. The chain carries TRBV11-2 and TRBJ2-7, with D possibly TRBD1 on 6 matching bases. V gave up 1 base and J gave up 2 bases, with 12 bases separating them. Germline CDR1 is SGHAT and CDR2 is FQNNGV. The CDR3 is 15 amino acids.

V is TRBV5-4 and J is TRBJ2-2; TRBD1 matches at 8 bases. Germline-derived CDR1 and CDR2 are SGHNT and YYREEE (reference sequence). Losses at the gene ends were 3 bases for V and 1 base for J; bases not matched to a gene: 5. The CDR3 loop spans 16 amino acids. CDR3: CASSSSGTGNTGELFF. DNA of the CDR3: TGTGCCAGCAGCTCCTCCGGGACAGGGAACACCGGGGAGCTGTTTTTT. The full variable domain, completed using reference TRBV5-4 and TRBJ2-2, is ETGVTQSPTHLIKTRGQQVTLRCSSQSGHNTVSWYQQALGQGPQFIFQYYREEENGRGNFPPRFSGLQFPNYSSELNVNALELDDSALYLCASSSSGTGNTGELFFGEGSRLTVL.